Described below is a single T cell receptor beta chain sequence and its context. Its antigen remains unidentified. The data belong to a study of T cell repertoires in cytomegalovirus infection. TCRdb processed the reads anew with MiXCR; each CDR3 protein has one entry. The table has over 150,000 distinct CDR3 sequences, approximately 14% seen once. Study observations and caveats: CMV-specific TCR beta clonotypes restricted by HLA-C were the ones dominating the ex vivo response.

This CDR3 is built from 15 residues. Trimming took 4 bases from V and 8 from J, leaving 17 bases between them. Germline V gene lookup returns CDR1 MNHEY and CDR2 SVGAGI. Sequenced sample: PBMCs. The gene calls are TRBV6-5 and TRBJ1-4, with D uncertain. This sequence was found in a human donor in good health (CMV status not recorded). Some clones in this sample may be carry-over from other donors' samples. The CDR3 is CASSSRPERGEKLFF. CDR3 in DNA: TGTGCCAGCAGTTCCCGCCCGGAAAGAGGCGAAAAACTGTTTTTT.